A single sample is the source of the 16 T cell receptor beta chains below, sequenced in a study of breast tumors, draining lymph nodes, adjacent tissues. The lymph nodes were axillary draining lymph nodes from breast cancer patients. TCRdb recomputed calls from the multiplex PCR reads with MiXCR, one row per CDR3 protein. The sample has about 130,000 distinct CDR3 sequences, around 20% seen once. Material: axillary lymph node tissue. These TCRs come from a female donor with breast cancer. Some clones in this sample may be carry-over from other donors' samples.

There are many counts of this clonotype. This chain connects TRBV4-1 to TRBJ1-2; D not certain. There are 14 residues in the CDR3. The ends were cut back, 0 bases at V and 5 bases at J, with 10 bases in the middle. The germline V gene encodes CDR1 MGHRA and CDR2 YSYEKL. Here the CDR3 reads CASSQESRTYGYTF. CDR3 nucleotides: TGCGCCAGCAGCCAAGAATCTAGGACGTATGGCTACACCTTC.

At least ten counts were recorded for this clonotype. The gene calls are TRBV10-2 and TRBJ2-2; no reliable D call. The germline V gene has CDR1 WSHSY and CDR2 SAAADI. The CDR3 length is 13 residues. V was trimmed by 4 bases and J by 7 bases, leaving 10 bases between them. CDR3 residues: CASSGLRGGELFF. The DNA of the CDR3 is TGCGCCAGCAGTGGACTTCGCGGCGGGGAGCTGTTTTTT.

This clonotype was detected ten times or more. This sequence joins TRBV7-2 and TRBJ1-6; the match to TRBD1 covers 9 bases. The CDR3 sequence is 15 residues long. V dropped 0 bases and J dropped 9; count of bases not matched to a gene: 3. Germline lookup yields CDR1 SGHTA and CDR2 FQGNSA. CDR3 nucleotides: TGTGCCAGCAGCTTAGCAACAGGGGGCATTTCACCCCTCCACTTT. Protein: CASSLATGGISPLHF.

The sample holds many counts of this clonotype. V is TRBV18 and J is TRBJ2-3; D call uncertain. Trimming left V 2 bases short and J 6 bases short, with 3 bases between. The CDR3 contains 11 residues. Germline V gene data show CDR1 as KGHSH and CDR2 as LQKENI. As DNA, the CDR3 is TGTGCCAGCTCACCATCGGATACGCAGTATTTT. Translated: CASSPSDTQYF.

A note on this clonotype: This may arise from a read error, as a much more abundant clone is one base away. This rearrangement joins TRBV30 to TRBJ2-3; D not certain. CDR3 length: 12 amino acids. V was cut by 4 bases and J by 4 bases, with 9 bases left in between. The germline V gene encodes CDR1 GTSNPN and CDR2 SVGIG (reference sequence). CDR3 in DNA: TGTGCCTGGACGGTCGTCCCAGATACGCAGTATTTT. It is translated as CAWTVVPDTQYF.

The sample holds a few counts of this clonotype. The V call is TRBV28, the J call TRBJ2-2; D may be TRBD2 (7 bases). Germline V gene sequence: CDR1 MDHEN, CDR2 SYDVKM. The CDR3 covers 14 residues. Between the trimmed V and J ends, which lost 8 bases and 3 bases, there was a span of 13 bases. The DNA for the CDR3 is TGTGCCAGCGTGAGGGGGGGGGACACCGGGGAGCTGTTTTTT. Amino acids: CASVRGGDTGELFF.

Regarding this clonotype: A much larger clone differs by one base, so this may be a read error. Likely a read error: the CDR3 ends without its conserved phenylalanine or tryptophan. The chain is built from TRBV20-1 and TRBJ2-7; TRBD1 might be the D (5 bases). Deletions cut 5 bases from V and 7 bases from J, with 18 bases between. Germline V gene lookup returns CDR1 DFQATT and CDR2 SNEGSKA (reference sequence). CDR3 length equals 13 residues. CDR3 bases: TGCAGTGCTCCGGACATACGAGATGGGGAGCAGTACCTC. Translation: CSAPDIRDGEQYL.

This clonotype has a handful of counts. This sequence joins TRBV28 and TRBJ2-1, with TRBD2 matching 12 bases. CDR1 MDHEN and CDR2 SYDVKM come from the germline V gene. This CDR3 has 20 residues. Trimming removed 6 bases from V and 2 bases from J; junction bases left unmatched: 17. Here the CDR3 reads CASSPLPGLAGAGAYNEQFF. In DNA, the CDR3 is TGTGCCAGCAGCCCGCTCCCGGGACTAGCGGGTGCTGGGGCCTACAATGAGCAGTTCTTC.

This clonotype was picked up many times. The chain recombines TRBV9 with TRBJ2-1, with 12 nucleotides matching TRBD2. The length of the CDR3 is 15 residues. Germline CDR1 and CDR2: SGDLS and YYNGEE. Trimming took 4 bases from V and 7 from J; bases not matched to a gene: 6. CDR3 in DNA: TGTGCCAGCAGCAGCGGACTAGCGGGATTAAATGAGCAGTTCTTC. This translates into CASSSGLAGLNEQFF.

This clonotype came up many times. This chain joins TRBV2 and TRBJ2-2, with 7 nucleotides matching TRBD1. Looked up from germline, CDR1 is SNHLY and CDR2 is FYNNEI. This CDR3 spans 14 amino acids. The trim removed 9 bases at V and 3 bases at J, leaving 7 bases unmatched. Written as DNA, the CDR3 is TGTGCCAGTATGACAGGGACGGACACCGGGGAGCTGTTTTTT. Residues: CASMTGTDTGELFF.

The sample holds many counts of this clonotype. The chain couples TRBV28 to TRBJ2-7, with 13 bases fitting TRBD2. Germline CDR1 and CDR2: MDHEN and SYDVKM. The CDR3 is made up of 16 amino acids. The V gene end was trimmed by 4 bases and the J gene end by 4 bases; junction bases not matched to a gene: 7. CDR3 sequence (DNA): TGTGCCAGCAGTTCATCCGGGACTAGCGGGATGTACGAGCAGTACTTC. This gives the protein CASSSSGTSGMYEQYF.

This clonotype was seen many times. The V and J genes are TRBV5-6 and TRBJ2-7; 9 bases are shared with TRBD1. CDR3 size: 14 residues. With V trimmed by 4 bases and J by 7 bases, 9 bases remained unmatched. The germline V gene has CDR1 SGHDT and CDR2 YYEEEE. The CDR3 coding sequence is TGTGCCAGCAGCCCTATTATACAGGGGGCTGAGCAGTACTTC. Protein: CASSPIIQGAEQYF.

This clonotype was picked up many times. The V and J genes are TRBV5-5 and TRBJ2-2; 10 bases agree with TRBD1. There are 18 residues in the CDR3. The germline V gene encodes CDR1 SGHKS and CDR2 YYEKEE (reference sequence). V was pared by 4 bases and J by 7 bases, with 16 bases of the junction left unmatched. CDR3 amino acids: CASSLTHLPGQGIGELFF. CDR3 in DNA: TGTGCCAGCAGCCTCACCCATCTACCGGGACAGGGGATCGGGGAGCTGTTTTTT.

Ten or more counts support this clonotype. V usage is TRBV15 and J usage is TRBJ2-5; D is unclear. Germline CDR1 is LNHNV and CDR2 is YYDKDF (reference sequence). Trimming shortened V by 9 bases and J by 2 bases, and 7 bases separated the two germline ends. The CDR3 sequence is 11 residues long. CDR3 region: CATGEQETQYF. The CDR3 coding sequence is TGTGCCACAGGAGAACAAGAGACCCAGTACTTC.

This CDR3 reads CASSQDATAGGYTF. CDR3 sequence (DNA): TGTGCCAGCAGCCAAGATGCAACGGCAGGCGGCTACACCTTC. The genes are TRBV14 and TRBJ1-2, with D hard to call. V lost 0 bases to trimming and J lost 8 bases, with 13 bases between them. Germline lookup yields CDR1 SGHDN and CDR2 FVKESK. CDR3 size: 14 residues.

This clonotype was recorded many times. The rearrangement links TRBV6-1 to TRBJ2-7; D is perhaps TRBD1 (6 bases). Looked up from germline, CDR1 is MNHNS and CDR2 is SASEGT. CDR3 length equals 15 residues. Trimming took off 3 bases at V and 5 bases at J, with 17 bases between the two ends. This CDR3 reads CASSDLNRVGDEQYF. In nucleotides, the CDR3 is TGTGCCAGCAGTGACCTAAACAGGGTTGGCGACGAGCAGTACTTC.